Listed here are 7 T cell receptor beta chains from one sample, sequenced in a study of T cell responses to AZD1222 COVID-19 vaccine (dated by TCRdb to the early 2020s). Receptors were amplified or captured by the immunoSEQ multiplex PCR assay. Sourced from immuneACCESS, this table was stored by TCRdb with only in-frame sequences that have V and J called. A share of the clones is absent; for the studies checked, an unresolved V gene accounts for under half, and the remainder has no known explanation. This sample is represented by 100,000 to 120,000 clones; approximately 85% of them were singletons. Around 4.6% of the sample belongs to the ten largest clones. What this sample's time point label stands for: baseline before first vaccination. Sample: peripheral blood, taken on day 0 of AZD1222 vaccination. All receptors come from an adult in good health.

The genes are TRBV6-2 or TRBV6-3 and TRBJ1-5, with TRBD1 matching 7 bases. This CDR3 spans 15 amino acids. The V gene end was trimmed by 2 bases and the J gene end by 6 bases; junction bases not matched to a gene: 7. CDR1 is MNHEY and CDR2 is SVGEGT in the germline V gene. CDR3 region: CASSYPEGAIQPQHF. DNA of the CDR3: TGTGCCAGCAGTTACCCCGAGGGGGCGATTCAGCCCCAGCATTTT.

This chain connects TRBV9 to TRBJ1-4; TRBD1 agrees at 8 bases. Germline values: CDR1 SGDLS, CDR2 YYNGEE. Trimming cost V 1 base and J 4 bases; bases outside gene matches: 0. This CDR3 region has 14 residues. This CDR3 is CASSVTGGNEKLFF. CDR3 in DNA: TGTGCCAGCAGCGTAACAGGGGGTAATGAAAAACTGTTTTTT. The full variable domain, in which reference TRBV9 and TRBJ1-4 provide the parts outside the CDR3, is DSGVTQTPKHLITATGQRVTLRCSPRSGDLSVYWYQQSLDQGLQFLIQYYNGEERAKGNILERFSAQQFPDLHSELNLSSLELGDSALYFCASSVTGGNEKLFFGSGTQLSVL.

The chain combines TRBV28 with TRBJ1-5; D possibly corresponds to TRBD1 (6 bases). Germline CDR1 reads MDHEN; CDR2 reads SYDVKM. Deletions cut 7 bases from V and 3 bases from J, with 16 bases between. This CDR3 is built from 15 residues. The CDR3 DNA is TGTGCCAGCATCTTAAGCCAGGGGCTCAATCAGCCCCAGCATTTT. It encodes CASILSQGLNQPQHF.

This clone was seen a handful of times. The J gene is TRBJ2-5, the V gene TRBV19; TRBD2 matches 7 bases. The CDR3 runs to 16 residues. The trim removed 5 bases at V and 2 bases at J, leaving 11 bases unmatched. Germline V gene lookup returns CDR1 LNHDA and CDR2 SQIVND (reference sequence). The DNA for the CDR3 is TGTGCCAGTAGTTCCTCTCCGGGACTACCACAAGAGACCCAGTACTTC. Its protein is CASSSSPGLPQETQYF.

For the CDR3, the DNA is TGTGCCAGCTCACCACAGAACTCCTACAATGAGCAGTTCTTC. This translates into CASSPQNSYNEQFF. This chain connects TRBV18 to TRBJ2-1, with no clear D. The germline V gene encodes CDR1 KGHSH and CDR2 LQKENI. V lost 1 base to trimming and J lost 0 bases, with 4 bases between them. CDR3 length equals 14 residues.

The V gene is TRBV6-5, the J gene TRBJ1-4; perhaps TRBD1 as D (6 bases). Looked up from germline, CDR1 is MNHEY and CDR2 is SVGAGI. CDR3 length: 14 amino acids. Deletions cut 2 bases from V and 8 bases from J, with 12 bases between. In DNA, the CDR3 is TGTGCCAGCAGTTACGGCCAGGGGTTAGAAAAACTGTTTTTT. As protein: CASSYGQGLEKLFF.

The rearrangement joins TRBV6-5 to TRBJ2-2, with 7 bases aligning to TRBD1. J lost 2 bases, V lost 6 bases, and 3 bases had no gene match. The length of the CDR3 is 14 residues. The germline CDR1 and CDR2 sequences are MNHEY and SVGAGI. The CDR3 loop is CASRAGGNTGELFF. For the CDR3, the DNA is TGTGCCAGCAGGGCAGGGGGTAACACCGGGGAGCTGTTTTTT.